This T cell receptor (beta chain) was sequenced for a study of blood T cell repertoires in COVID-19. The overall study: T cells, B-cell-depleted T cells, or PBMCs provided the cDNA or gDNA that served as material.

V shed 3 bases, J shed 0 bases, and the junction held 2 bases outside the gene matches. CDR3 length equals 14 residues. The germline V gene encodes CDR1 GTSNPN and CDR2 SVGIG (reference sequence). In the authors' workflow: Estimation of nucleated cell counts relied on the amplification of reference gene primers. The table came from immunoSEQ multiplex PCR; TCRdb's copy has only in-frame clones and leaves some out. Clonal size and the V and J genes are those of that table, whereas D and trimming came from the DNA. The sample lists some 260,000 clones, around 88% occurring once. The source of this sequence is a man older than 75 with acute or convalescent COVID-19. The rearrangement links TRBV30 to TRBJ1-5, with 7 bases matching TRBD1. The source material was peripheral blood. The chain's CDR3 is CAWRGDSSNQPQHF. Written as DNA, the CDR3 is TGTGCCTGGAGGGGGGACAGTAGCAATCAGCCCCAGCATTTT.